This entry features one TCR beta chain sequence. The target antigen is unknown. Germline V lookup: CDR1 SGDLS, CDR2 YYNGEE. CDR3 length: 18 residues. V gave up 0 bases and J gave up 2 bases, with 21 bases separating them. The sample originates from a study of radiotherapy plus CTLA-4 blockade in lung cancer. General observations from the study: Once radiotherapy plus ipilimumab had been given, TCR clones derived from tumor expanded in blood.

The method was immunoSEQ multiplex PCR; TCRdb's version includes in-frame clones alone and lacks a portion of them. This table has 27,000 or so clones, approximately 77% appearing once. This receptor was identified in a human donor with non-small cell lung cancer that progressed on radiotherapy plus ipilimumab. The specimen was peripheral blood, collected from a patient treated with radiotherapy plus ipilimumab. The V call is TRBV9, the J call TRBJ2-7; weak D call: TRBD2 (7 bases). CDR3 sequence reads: CASSVAPSRGGTTYEQYF. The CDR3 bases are TGTGCCAGCAGCGTAGCCCCATCTAGGGGGGGAACCACCTACGAGCAGTACTTC.